The present TCR beta chain was sequenced within a study of blood T cell repertoires in COVID-19. Study overall: The United States, Italy and Spain supplied acute and convalescent COVID-19 samples. Sources were T cells, B-cell-depleted T cells, or PBMCs; the material itself was cDNA or gDNA.

Trimming took off 6 bases at V and 0 bases at J, with 8 bases between the two ends. Germline values: CDR1 LNHDA, CDR2 SQIVND (reference sequence). This CDR3 is 14 amino acids long. In the original analysis: Reference gene primer amplification in the assay estimated nucleated cell counts. Sequenced by immunoSEQ multiplex PCR; TCRdb stores in-frame clones only, minus some. V and J calls and clone size are those listed in that table; D and trimming were worked out from the DNA. This table has about 80,000 clones, approximately 78% appearing once. The receptor was isolated from a human donor in a cohort sampled during active COVID-19. The sample taken for sequencing was peripheral blood. J is TRBJ1-4 and V is TRBV19; D gene unclear. CDR3 loop: CASSWRATNEKLFF. In DNA form, the CDR3 reads TGTGCCAGTAGCTGGAGGGCAACTAATGAAAAACTGTTTTTT.